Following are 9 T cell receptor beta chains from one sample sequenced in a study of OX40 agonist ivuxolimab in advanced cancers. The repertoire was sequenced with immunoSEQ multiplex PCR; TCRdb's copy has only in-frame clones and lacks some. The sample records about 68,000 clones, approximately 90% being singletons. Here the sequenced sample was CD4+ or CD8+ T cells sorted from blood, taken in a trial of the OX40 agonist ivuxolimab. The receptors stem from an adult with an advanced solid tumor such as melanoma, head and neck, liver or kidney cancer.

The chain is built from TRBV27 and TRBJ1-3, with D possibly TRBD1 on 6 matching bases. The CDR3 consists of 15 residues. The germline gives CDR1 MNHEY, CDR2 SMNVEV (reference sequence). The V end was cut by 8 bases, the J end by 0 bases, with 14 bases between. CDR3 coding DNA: TGTGCCAGCGGTACAGGGCAGCTCTCTGGAAACACCATATATTTT. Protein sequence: CASGTGQLSGNTIYF.

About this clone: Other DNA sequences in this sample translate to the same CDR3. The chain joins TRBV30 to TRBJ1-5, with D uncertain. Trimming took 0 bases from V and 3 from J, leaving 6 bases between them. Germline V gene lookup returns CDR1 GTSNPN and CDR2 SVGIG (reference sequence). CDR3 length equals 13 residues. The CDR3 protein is CAWSVGDNQPQHF. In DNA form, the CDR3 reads TGTGCCTGGAGTGTTGGAGACAATCAGCCCCAGCATTTT.

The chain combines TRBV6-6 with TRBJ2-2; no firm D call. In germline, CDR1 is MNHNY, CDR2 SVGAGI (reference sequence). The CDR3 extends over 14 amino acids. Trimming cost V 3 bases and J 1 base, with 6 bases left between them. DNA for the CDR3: TGTGCCAGCAGTTATGGGGAGAACACCGGGGAGCTGTTTTTT. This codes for CASSYGENTGELFF.

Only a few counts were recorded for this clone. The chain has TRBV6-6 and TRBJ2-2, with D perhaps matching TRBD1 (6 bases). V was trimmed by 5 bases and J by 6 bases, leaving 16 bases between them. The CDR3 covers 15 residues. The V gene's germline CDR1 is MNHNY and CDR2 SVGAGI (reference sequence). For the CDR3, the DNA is TGTGCCAGCAGTCCATTCCAGGGGCCTTCCGGGGAGCTGTTTTTT. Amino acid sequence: CASSPFQGPSGELFF.

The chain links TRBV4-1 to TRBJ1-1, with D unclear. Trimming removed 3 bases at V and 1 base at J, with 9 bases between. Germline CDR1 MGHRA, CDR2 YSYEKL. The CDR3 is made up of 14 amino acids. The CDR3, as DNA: TGCGCCAGCAGCCACGCCCAGACGAACACTGAAGCTTTCTTT. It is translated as CASSHAQTNTEAFF.

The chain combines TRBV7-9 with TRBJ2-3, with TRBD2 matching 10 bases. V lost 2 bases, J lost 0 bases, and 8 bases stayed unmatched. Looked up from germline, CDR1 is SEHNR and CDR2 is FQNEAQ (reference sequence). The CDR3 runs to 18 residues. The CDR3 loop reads CASSLQLAGGPSTDTQYF. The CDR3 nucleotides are TGTGCCAGCAGCTTACAGTTAGCGGGAGGACCTAGCACAGATACGCAGTATTTT.

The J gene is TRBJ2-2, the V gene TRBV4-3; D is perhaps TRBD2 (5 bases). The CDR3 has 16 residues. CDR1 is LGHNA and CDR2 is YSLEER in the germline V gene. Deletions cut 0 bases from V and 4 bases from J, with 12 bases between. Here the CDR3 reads CASSQDRIARTGELFF. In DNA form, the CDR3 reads TGCGCCAGCAGCCAAGATCGAATAGCGCGCACCGGGGAGCTGTTTTTT.

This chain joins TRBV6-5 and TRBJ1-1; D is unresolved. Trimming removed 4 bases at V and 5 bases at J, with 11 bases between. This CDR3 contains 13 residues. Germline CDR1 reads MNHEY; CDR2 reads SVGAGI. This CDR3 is CASSSLDNTEAFF. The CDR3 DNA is TGTGCCAGCAGTTCCTTAGACAATACTGAAGCTTTCTTT.

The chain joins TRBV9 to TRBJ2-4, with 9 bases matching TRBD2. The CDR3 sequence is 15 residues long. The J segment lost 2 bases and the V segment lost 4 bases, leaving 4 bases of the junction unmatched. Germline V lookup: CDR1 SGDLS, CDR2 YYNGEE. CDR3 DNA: TGTGCCAGCAGCACAGCGGGAGGCCCCAAAAACATTCAGTACTTC. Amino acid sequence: CASSTAGGPKNIQYF.